This TCR beta chain was recorded in a study of molecular identifiers for immune sequencing clone quantification. One entry per CDR3 protein, called by TCRdb with MiXCR from the PCR reads. Here the sample spans about 40,000 distinct CDR3 sequences, 20% to 25% being singletons. The CDR3 runs to 13 residues. The V and J ends lost 8 bases and 2 bases, in that order; junction bases with no gene match: 6. Per germline, CDR1 SQVTM and CDR2 ANQGSEA. This clonotype was detected many times. This receptor was taken from a human donor in good health. Some libraries in this study had Jurkat cell RNA spiked in. The rearrangement joins TRBV29-1 to TRBJ2-1, with 7 bases identical to TRBD1. Sequencing was performed on naive CD8+ T cells from blood, with Jurkat cell RNA spiked in. Subset given: FACS-sorted CD8+CD4-CCR7+CD45RA+ naive T cells. This CDR3 is CSTDRDPYNEQFF. CDR3 nucleotides: TGCAGCACAGACAGGGATCCCTACAATGAGCAGTTCTTC.